This TCR beta chain was documented in a study of spatial heterogeneity in lung cancer. V gave up 8 bases and J gave up 7 bases, with 18 bases separating them. CDR1 MDHEN and CDR2 SYDVKM come from the germline V gene. The CDR3 spans 15 residues. Every molecule of TCR cDNA had its own unique molecular identifier. Each CDR3 protein is one row after TCRdb ran MiXCR on the 5' RACE reads. The repertoire holds 80,000 to 95,000 distinct CDR3 sequences, with approximately 8.2% as singletons. The time point here: sample taken at primary tumor resection. Whole RNA came from tumor, nontumor lung or frozen PBMC and was sequenced without being sorted. This clonotype was observed at least ten times.

The specimen comprised PBMCs, sampled at surgery. The sequence derives from a male donor with early-stage non-small cell lung cancer. The chain uses TRBV28 and TRBJ1-6; D is possibly TRBD1 (5 bases). The CDR3 spells CASEGEGYGNSPLHF. The CDR3 region has the DNA TGTGCCAGCGAAGGAGAGGGGTACGGGAATTCACCCCTCCACTTT.